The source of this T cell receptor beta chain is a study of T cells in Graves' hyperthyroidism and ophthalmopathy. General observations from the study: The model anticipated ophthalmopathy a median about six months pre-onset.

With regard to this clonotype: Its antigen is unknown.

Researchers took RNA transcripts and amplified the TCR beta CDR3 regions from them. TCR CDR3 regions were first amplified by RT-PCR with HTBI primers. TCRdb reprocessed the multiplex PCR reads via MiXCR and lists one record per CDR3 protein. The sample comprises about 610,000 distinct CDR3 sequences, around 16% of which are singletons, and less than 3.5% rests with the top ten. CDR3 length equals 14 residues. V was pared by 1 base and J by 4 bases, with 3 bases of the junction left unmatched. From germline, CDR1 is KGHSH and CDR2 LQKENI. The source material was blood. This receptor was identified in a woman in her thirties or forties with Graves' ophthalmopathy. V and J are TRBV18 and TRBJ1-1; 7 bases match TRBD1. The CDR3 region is CASSPQQGSTEAFF. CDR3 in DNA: TGTGCCAGCTCACCACAACAGGGGTCCACTGAAGCTTTCTTT.